Listed below are T cell receptor beta chains from one sample, sequenced in a study of blood T cell repertoires in COVID-19. Repertoires were generated with immunoSEQ multiplex PCR, while TCRdb's copy carries only in-frame clones and drops some. The profile covers 200,000 or so clones, with about nine tenths appearing a single time and over 3% taken by the ten largest. Source material: PBMCs or T cells enriched from blood (not recorded which). Receptor source: a woman aged 40 to 50 with acute COVID-19. Each CDR3 is given with its conserved first and last residue. Fields, in order: D gene, clone size, J gene, V gene, CDR3 protein, CDR3 DNA. The D gene is left open where the match is weak. Only part of the rows carry a size: once, few, many, or a class if the clone is expanded.

D gene: TRBD1
clone size: .
J gene: TRBJ1-2
V gene: TRBV27
CDR3 protein: CASSRDRVDGYTF
CDR3 DNA: TGTGCCAGCAGCCGGGACAGGGTGGATGGCTACACCTTC

D gene: TRBD1
clone size: .
J gene: TRBJ1-6
V gene: TRBV19
CDR3 protein: CASTRETGYNSPLHF
CDR3 DNA: TGTGCCAGTACCCGGGAGACAGGGTATAATTCACCCCTCCACTTT

D gene: .
clone size: .
J gene: TRBJ2-1
V gene: TRBV4-1
CDR3 protein: CASSQDLYSYNEQFF
CDR3 DNA: TGCGCCAGCAGCCAAGATCTCTACAGCTACAATGAGCAGTTCTTC

D gene: .
clone size: .
J gene: TRBJ2-1
V gene: TRBV29-1
CDR3 protein: CSVLSYNEQFF
CDR3 DNA: TGCAGCGTCCTTTCCTACAATGAGCAGTTCTTC

D gene: .
clone size: .
J gene: TRBJ2-1
V gene: TRBV5-5
CDR3 protein: CASSLESRGSGVSYNEQFF
CDR3 DNA: TGTGCCAGCAGCTTGGAGAGTAGGGGGAGCGGGGTATCCTACAATGAGCAGTTCTTC

D gene: .
clone size: .
J gene: TRBJ1-2
V gene: TRBV30
CDR3 protein: CAWSPGGGDYGYTF
CDR3 DNA: TGTGCCTGGTCTCCTGGGGGGGGTGACTATGGCTACACCTTC

D gene: .
clone size: .
J gene: TRBJ2-3
V gene: TRBV6-5
CDR3 protein: CASTRRGGTDTQYF
CDR3 DNA: TGTGCCAGCACGAGGCGGGGCGGCACAGATACGCAGTATTTT

D gene: TRBD2
clone size: .
J gene: TRBJ2-7
V gene: TRBV7-3
CDR3 protein: CASSSYSGGAFEQYF
CDR3 DNA: TGTGCCAGCAGCTCGTACTCGGGGGGAGCTTTCGAGCAGTACTTC

D gene: .
clone size: .
J gene: TRBJ1-1
V gene: TRBV27
CDR3 protein: CASSFYHEGVTEAFF
CDR3 DNA: TGTGCCAGCAGTTTTTATCACGAGGGGGTTACTGAAGCTTTCTTT

D gene: .
clone size: .
J gene: TRBJ1-2
V gene: TRBV20-1
CDR3 protein: CSAGWGYTF
CDR3 DNA: TGCAGTGCTGGCTGGGGCTACACCTTC

D gene: TRBD1
clone size: .
J gene: TRBJ1-5
V gene: TRBV27
CDR3 protein: CASSLGDRPNQPQHF
CDR3 DNA: TGTGCCAGCAGTTTGGGGGACAGACCCAATCAGCCCCAGCATTTT

D gene: TRBD2
clone size: .
J gene: TRBJ2-1
V gene: TRBV20-1
CDR3 protein: CSASETGGPEQFF
CDR3 DNA: TGCAGTGCTAGTGAGACGGGGGGGCCTGAGCAGTTCTTC

D gene: TRBD1
clone size: .
J gene: TRBJ1-1
V gene: TRBV28
CDR3 protein: CASLGQGAEAFF
CDR3 DNA: TGTGCCAGTTTGGGACAGGGGGCTGAAGCTTTCTTT

D gene: TRBD1
clone size: once
J gene: TRBJ1-1
V gene: TRBV2
CDR3 protein: CASRKTGGNTEAFF
CDR3 DNA: TGTGCCAGCAGGAAGACAGGGGGGAACACTGAAGCTTTCTTT

D gene: .
clone size: once
J gene: TRBJ2-1
V gene: TRBV6-4
CDR3 protein: CASSPAPGRVHHEQFF
CDR3 DNA: TGTGCCAGCAGCCCAGCTCCGGGCAGGGTGCACCATGAGCAGTTCTTC

D gene: .
clone size: .
J gene: TRBJ2-7
V gene: TRBV9
CDR3 protein: CASSVVDYSREQYF
CDR3 DNA: TGTGCCAGCAGCGTAGTGGACTACTCTCGGGAGCAGTACTTC

D gene: TRBD1
clone size: .
J gene: TRBJ1-6
V gene: TRBV19
CDR3 protein: CASSIPQRGHVNSPLHF
CDR3 DNA: TGTGCCAGTAGTATACCACAAAGGGGGCACGTTAATTCACCCCTCCACTTT

D gene: .
clone size: .
J gene: TRBJ1-1
V gene: TRBV6-5
CDR3 protein: CASSLRMGAEAFF
CDR3 DNA: TGTGCCAGCAGTTTACGGATGGGAGCAGAAGCTTTCTTT

D gene: TRBD1
clone size: .
J gene: TRBJ1-1
V gene: TRBV19
CDR3 protein: CASRRQGREAFF
CDR3 DNA: TGTGCCAGTAGACGACAGGGGAGAGAAGCTTTCTTT

D gene: TRBD1
clone size: .
J gene: TRBJ1-1
V gene: TRBV3-1/TRBV3-2
CDR3 protein: CASSLGQAKRTEAFF
CDR3 DNA: TGTGCCAGCAGCCTCGGACAGGCCAAGCGTACTGAAGCTTTCTTT

D gene: TRBD2
clone size: .
J gene: TRBJ2-5
V gene: TRBV4-1
CDR3 protein: CASSQAGLAGVLPQETQYF
CDR3 DNA: TGCGCCAGCAGCCAAGCAGGACTAGCGGGGGTCCTCCCCCAAGAGACCCAGTACTTC

D gene: .
clone size: .
J gene: TRBJ1-2
V gene: TRBV9
CDR3 protein: CASSVLGSGYGYTF
CDR3 DNA: TGTGCCAGCAGCGTTTTAGGATCGGGCTATGGCTACACCTTC

D gene: .
clone size: .
J gene: TRBJ2-1
V gene: TRBV9
CDR3 protein: CASSVVGIGYNEQFF
CDR3 DNA: TGTGCCAGCAGCGTAGTAGGTATCGGGTACAATGAGCAGTTCTTC

D gene: TRBD1
clone size: .
J gene: TRBJ1-1
V gene: TRBV19
CDR3 protein: CASSIPGQGRYTEAFF
CDR3 DNA: TGTGCCAGTAGTATTCCGGGACAGGGGCGTTACACTGAAGCTTTCTTT

D gene: TRBD1
clone size: .
J gene: TRBJ1-1
V gene: TRBV19
CDR3 protein: CASSIRQGAPEAFF
CDR3 DNA: TGTGCCAGTAGTATTCGACAGGGTGCCCCTGAAGCTTTCTTT

D gene: TRBD1
clone size: .
J gene: TRBJ1-3
V gene: TRBV3-1/TRBV3-2
CDR3 protein: CASSPGQRISGNTIYF
CDR3 DNA: TGTGCCAGCAGCCCGGGACAGAGAATCTCTGGAAACACCATATATTTT

D gene: TRBD1
clone size: .
J gene: TRBJ1-2
V gene: TRBV11-2
CDR3 protein: CASSPETGSDGYTF
CDR3 DNA: TGTGCCAGCAGCCCCGAGACAGGGTCAGACGGCTACACCTTC

D gene: TRBD1
clone size: once
J gene: TRBJ1-6
V gene: TRBV3-1/TRBV3-2
CDR3 protein: CASSLRQGATSPLHF
CDR3 DNA: TGTGCCAGCAGCTTACGACAGGGGGCAACTTCACCCCTCCACTTT

D gene: .
clone size: .
J gene: TRBJ1-1
V gene: TRBV9
CDR3 protein: CASSVDSNTEAFF
CDR3 DNA: TGTGCCAGCAGCGTGGACAGCAACACTGAAGCTTTCTTT

D gene: TRBD1
clone size: .
J gene: TRBJ1-1
V gene: TRBV15
CDR3 protein: CATSRERTGANTEAFF
CDR3 DNA: TGTGCCACCAGCAGAGAAAGGACAGGGGCAAACACTGAAGCTTTCTTT

D gene: .
clone size: few
J gene: TRBJ1-5
V gene: TRBV15
CDR3 protein: CATSNEYGGQPQHF
CDR3 DNA: TGTGCCACCAGCAATGAATACGGGGGTCAGCCCCAGCATTTT

D gene: .
clone size: once
J gene: TRBJ1-1
V gene: TRBV7-6
CDR3 protein: CASSPVRDPNTEAFF
CDR3 DNA: TGTGCCAGCAGCCCTGTGCGGGACCCGAACACTGAAGCTTTCTTT

D gene: TRBD2
clone size: few
J gene: TRBJ2-1
V gene: TRBV7-2
CDR3 protein: CASSLGAGGLFSEQFF
CDR3 DNA: TGTGCCAGCAGCTTAGGAGCGGGGGGGCTTTTTAGTGAGCAGTTCTTC

D gene: TRBD1
clone size: .
J gene: TRBJ2-6
V gene: TRBV5-1
CDR3 protein: CASSWKVGQGPSGANVLTF
CDR3 DNA: TGCGCCAGCAGCTGGAAGGTGGGACAGGGGCCCTCTGGGGCCAACGTCCTGACTTTC

D gene: TRBD1
clone size: .
J gene: TRBJ2-2
V gene: TRBV3-1/TRBV3-2
CDR3 protein: CASSQRTGNTGELFF
CDR3 DNA: TGTGCCAGCAGCCAGCGGACAGGGAACACCGGGGAGCTGTTTTTT

D gene: TRBD2
clone size: .
J gene: TRBJ2-3
V gene: TRBV7-9
CDR3 protein: CASSLAVGTSRADTQYF
CDR3 DNA: TGTGCCAGCAGCTTAGCAGTCGGGACTAGCAGGGCAGATACGCAGTATTTT

D gene: TRBD1
clone size: .
J gene: TRBJ1-2
V gene: TRBV9
CDR3 protein: CASSPTGTGLNYGYTF
CDR3 DNA: TGTGCCAGCAGCCCGACGGGGACAGGCCTTAACTATGGCTACACCTTC

D gene: TRBD2
clone size: .
J gene: TRBJ2-5
V gene: TRBV30
CDR3 protein: CACAGLAGETQYF
CDR3 DNA: TGTGCCTGCGCGGGACTAGCGGGGGAGACCCAGTACTTC

D gene: TRBD1
clone size: .
J gene: TRBJ2-2
V gene: TRBV7-6
CDR3 protein: CASSSLTGQVSGELFF
CDR3 DNA: TGTGCCAGCAGCTCGCTGACAGGGCAGGTTTCGGGGGAGCTGTTTTTT

D gene: TRBD1
clone size: .
J gene: TRBJ2-7
V gene: TRBV18
CDR3 protein: CASSPQGVEQYF
CDR3 DNA: TGTGCCAGCTCACCTCAGGGGGTTGAGCAGTACTTC

D gene: .
clone size: .
J gene: TRBJ1-3
V gene: TRBV7-2
CDR3 protein: CASSLGGGIYF
CDR3 DNA: TGTGCCAGCAGCTTAGGGGGGGGCATATATTTT

D gene: .
clone size: .
J gene: TRBJ2-5
V gene: TRBV30
CDR3 protein: CAWSAVQGSALETQYF
CDR3 DNA: TGTGCCTGGAGTGCTGTACAGGGTTCGGCGTTGGAGACCCAGTACTTC

D gene: TRBD1
clone size: once
J gene: TRBJ2-1
V gene: TRBV15
CDR3 protein: CATSDAAEALRDRRIF
CDR3 DNA: TGTGCCACCAGCGACGCTGCCGAGGCGCTCCGGGACAGACGGATCTTC

D gene: TRBD1
clone size: .
J gene: TRBJ1-5
V gene: TRBV2
CDR3 protein: CASSRGQGAGQPQHF
CDR3 DNA: TGTGCCAGCAGTAGAGGACAGGGGGCCGGTCAGCCCCAGCATTTT

D gene: .
clone size: .
J gene: TRBJ2-2
V gene: TRBV5-4
CDR3 protein: CASSLGLDTGELFF
CDR3 DNA: TGTGCCAGCAGCTTGGGACTTGACACCGGGGAGCTGTTTTTT

D gene: TRBD1
clone size: .
J gene: TRBJ1-1
V gene: TRBV5-1
CDR3 protein: CASSEPGQGAEAFF
CDR3 DNA: TGCGCCAGCAGCGAGCCGGGACAGGGGGCTGAAGCTTTCTTT

D gene: TRBD1
clone size: .
J gene: TRBJ2-1
V gene: TRBV9
CDR3 protein: CASSADRGLYNEQFF
CDR3 DNA: TGTGCCAGCAGCGCGGACAGGGGACTCTACAATGAGCAGTTCTTC

D gene: .
clone size: .
J gene: TRBJ1-1
V gene: TRBV12-3/TRBV12-4
CDR3 protein: CASSRDSPAFF
CDR3 DNA: TGTGCCAGCAGCCGCGACAGTCCCGCTTTCTTT

D gene: .
clone size: .
J gene: TRBJ1-4
V gene: TRBV11-2
CDR3 protein: CASSKWGGYEKLFF
CDR3 DNA: TGTGCCAGCAGCAAGTGGGGGGGGTATGAAAAACTGTTTTTT

D gene: .
clone size: .
J gene: TRBJ2-2
V gene: TRBV12-5
CDR3 protein: CASGLTQIMNTGELFF
CDR3 DNA: TGTGCTAGTGGTTTGACACAGATAATGAACACCGGGGAGCTGTTTTTT

D gene: TRBD2
clone size: .
J gene: TRBJ2-3
V gene: TRBV5-1
CDR3 protein: CASSLEAGGTDTQYF
CDR3 DNA: TGCGCCAGCAGCTTGGAAGCGGGGGGTACAGATACGCAGTATTTT

D gene: .
clone size: .
J gene: TRBJ1-2
V gene: TRBV7-9
CDR3 protein: CASSSIQGANYGYTF
CDR3 DNA: TGTGCCAGCAGCTCCATACAGGGAGCTAACTATGGCTACACCTTC

D gene: TRBD1
clone size: .
J gene: TRBJ1-6
V gene: TRBV15
CDR3 protein: CATSRDQGGNSPLHF
CDR3 DNA: TGTGCCACCAGCAGAGATCAGGGGGGAAATTCACCCCTCCACTTT

D gene: .
clone size: .
J gene: TRBJ1-1
V gene: TRBV7-9
CDR3 protein: CASSSLGKGARSTEAFF
CDR3 DNA: TGTGCCAGCAGCTCCTTAGGGAAAGGGGCGAGGAGCACTGAAGCTTTCTTT

D gene: .
clone size: .
J gene: TRBJ1-3
V gene: TRBV7-9
CDR3 protein: CASSLFAVSGNTIYF
CDR3 DNA: TGTGCCAGCAGCTTATTTGCAGTCTCTGGAAACACCATATATTTT

D gene: TRBD2
clone size: .
J gene: TRBJ2-1
V gene: TRBV6-4
CDR3 protein: CASRRESSGAYEQFF
CDR3 DNA: TGTGCCAGCAGGCGAGAGAGTAGCGGGGCTTATGAGCAGTTCTTC

D gene: .
clone size: .
J gene: TRBJ1-1
V gene: TRBV12-3/TRBV12-4
CDR3 protein: CASSGNTEAFF
CDR3 DNA: TGTGCCAGCAGCGGGAACACTGAAGCTTTCTTT

D gene: TRBD1
clone size: .
J gene: TRBJ1-2
V gene: TRBV5-5
CDR3 protein: CASSPGQILSYGYTF
CDR3 DNA: TGTGCCAGCAGCCCGGGACAGATCCTTAGCTATGGCTACACCTTC

D gene: TRBD2
clone size: .
J gene: TRBJ2-1
V gene: TRBV5-6
CDR3 protein: CASSLAWSGGYDNEQFF
CDR3 DNA: TGTGCCAGCAGCTTGGCCTGGAGCGGGGGGTACGACAATGAGCAGTTCTTC

D gene: .
clone size: .
J gene: TRBJ1-6
V gene: TRBV10-3
CDR3 protein: CAISESGSGSPLHF
CDR3 DNA: TGTGCCATCAGTGAGTCCGGCTCGGGTTCACCCCTCCACTTT